The 13 T cell receptor beta chains given below trace back to one sample, sequenced in a study of T cell responses to AZD1222 COVID-19 vaccine. Sequencing was performed with immunoSEQ multiplex PCR; in TCRdb, only in-frame clones are kept and a portion is missing. The table has tens of thousands of clones, roughly 80% seen once. Material: peripheral blood, obtained on day 0 of MenACWY control vaccination. These receptors were collected from an adult in good health.

This chain uses TRBV3-1 (or the pseudogene TRBV3-2) with TRBJ2-1; tentatively, D is TRBD1 (6 bases). The CDR3 is made up of 17 amino acids. Germline-derived CDR1 and CDR2 are LGHDT and YNNKEL (reference sequence). V lost 2 bases, J lost 0 bases, and 14 bases lay in between. The CDR3 bases are TGTGCCAGCAGCCAACCCACAGGGATCAGCTCCTACAATGAGCAGTTCTTC. Translation: CASSQPTGISSYNEQFF.

This clone has only a few counts. This chain links TRBV28 with TRBJ2-7; 8 bases agree with TRBD2. Trimming at V came to 3 bases and at J to 4 bases, leaving 5 bases not matched to a gene. The CDR3 spans 14 residues. The germline gives CDR1 MDHEN, CDR2 SYDVKM. Here the CDR3 DNA reads TGTGCCAGCAGTTTCCGCGGGGGGCTTTACGAGCAGTACTTC. Amino acid sequence: CASSFRGGLYEQYF.

The sample holds one count of this clone. The chain carries TRBV2 and TRBJ1-4; D is undetermined. The CDR3 consists of 15 residues. Trimming shortened V by 6 bases and J by 3 bases, and 14 bases separated the two germline ends. CDR1 SNHLY and CDR2 FYNNEI come from the germline V gene. The CDR3 is CASRAFGQPNEKLFF. CDR3 in DNA: TGTGCCAGCAGGGCCTTCGGGCAGCCTAATGAAAAACTGTTTTTT.

This chain connects TRBV9 to TRBJ1-4; 7 nucleotides agree with TRBD1. The trim removed 3 bases at V and 3 bases at J, leaving 8 bases unmatched. The CDR3 runs 16 residues. Germline V gene data show CDR1 as SGDLS and CDR2 as YYNGEE. The CDR3 DNA follows: TGTGCCAGCAGCGCCCATGGCAGGGGGGCTAATGAAAAACTGTTTTTT. It yields the protein CASSAHGRGANEKLFF. The full variable domain, completed using reference TRBV9 and TRBJ1-4, is DSGVTQTPKHLITATGQRVTLRCSPRSGDLSVYWYQQSLDQGLQFLIQYYNGEERAKGNILERFSAQQFPDLHSELNLSSLELGDSALYFCASSAHGRGANEKLFFGSGTQLSVL.

The table lists this clone with a few counts. This chain uses TRBV5-1 with TRBJ2-7; D may be TRBD1 or TRBD2 (6 bases each). Germline assignment: CDR1 SGHRS and CDR2 YFSETQ. This CDR3 has 14 residues. The V end lost 0 bases, the J end lost 3 bases, and 10 bases lay between the germline ends. As DNA, the CDR3 is TGCGCCAGCAGCTTGGCAGGGGACTTCTACGAGCAGTACTTC. It specifies CASSLAGDFYEQYF.

The rearrangement uses TRBV7-6 and TRBJ1-1; D is ambiguous. Germline loops: CDR1 SGHVS, CDR2 FNYEAQ. The CDR3 sequence is 16 residues long. V was shortened by 1 base and J by 2 bases, with 14 bases between the two germline ends. Here the CDR3 reads CASSLEPSHINTEAFF. The CDR3 DNA reads TGTGCCAGCAGCTTAGAACCCTCTCATATTAACACTGAAGCTTTCTTT.

This clone appeared a few times. This chain uses TRBV6-5 with TRBJ1-6; D is uncertain. Germline V gene sequence: CDR1 MNHEY, CDR2 SVGAGI. The CDR3 length is 13 residues. Trimming cost V 3 bases and J 10 bases, with 10 bases left between them. The CDR3 nucleotides are TGTGCCAGCAGTTATGACCGGGAATCACCCCTCCACTTT. Translation gives CASSYDRESPLHF.

The chain recombines TRBV12-3 or TRBV12-4 with TRBJ2-7; D not resolved. The CDR3 covers 11 residues. Trimming removed 4 bases from V and 0 bases from J, with 1 base in between. CDR3 DNA: TGTGCCAGCAGTTCCTCCTACGAGCAGTACTTC. This encodes CASSSSYEQYF.

The sample holds one count of this clone. The chain employs TRBV7-9 and TRBJ2-7, with 7 bases identical to TRBD2. The length of the CDR3 is 14 residues. The germline CDR1 and CDR2 sequences are SEHNR and FQNEAQ (reference sequence). Trimming removed 2 bases from V and 5 bases from J; junction bases left unmatched: 6. The CDR3 sequence is CASSLRGGGDEQYV. The CDR3 region has the DNA TGTGCCAGCAGCTTAAGGGGCGGGGGAGACGAGCAGTACGTC.

The chain joins TRBV11-2 to TRBJ2-1; D is ambiguous. Germline V lookup: CDR1 SGHAT, CDR2 FQNNGV. The CDR3 extends over 15 amino acids. Trimming cost V 3 bases and J 0 bases, with 9 bases left between them. This chain's CDR3 is CASSFDPSSYNEQFF. The CDR3 DNA reads as TGTGCCAGCAGCTTTGATCCCAGCTCCTACAATGAGCAGTTCTTC.

In DNA form, the CDR3 reads TGTGCCAGCAGTGAATCGGCCAATCAGCCCCAGCATTTT. It specifies CASSESANQPQHF. The J gene is TRBJ1-5, the V gene TRBV6-1; D unresolved. CDR3 length equals 13 residues. V lost 2 bases and J 3 bases, leaving 5 bases between the germline ends. Germline lookup yields CDR1 MNHNS and CDR2 SASEGT.

The V and J genes are TRBV4-1 and TRBJ2-7; the match to TRBD1 covers 8 bases. Looked up from germline, CDR1 is MGHRA and CDR2 is YSYEKL. Germline trimming cut 0 bases from V and 1 base from J; bases unmatched to any gene: 5. The CDR3 consists of 16 residues. The CDR3 here is CASSQEMGQASYEQYF. Here the CDR3 DNA reads TGCGCCAGCAGCCAAGAAATGGGACAGGCATCCTACGAGCAGTACTTC.

This clone occurred a few times. This chain links TRBV27 with TRBJ2-7; a weak D match, TRBD2 (5 bases). V was shortened by 6 bases and J by 0 bases, with 18 bases between the two germline ends. Per germline, CDR1 MNHEY and CDR2 SMNVEV (reference sequence). There are 16 residues in the CDR3. CDR3 region: CASSPGLGLSSYEQYV. CDR3 in DNA: TGTGCCAGCAGCCCAGGACTGGGCCTTAGCTCCTACGAGCAGTACGTC.